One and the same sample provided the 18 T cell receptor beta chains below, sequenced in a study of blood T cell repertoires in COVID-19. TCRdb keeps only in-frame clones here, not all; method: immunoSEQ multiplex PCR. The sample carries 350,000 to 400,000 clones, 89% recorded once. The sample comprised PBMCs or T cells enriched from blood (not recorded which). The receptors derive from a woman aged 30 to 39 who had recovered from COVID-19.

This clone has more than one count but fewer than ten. In nucleotides, the CDR3 is TGTGCCAGCAGTGAATTATCAGGACAAGCCTACGAGCAGTACTTC. Residues: CASSELSGQAYEQYF. The rearrangement joins TRBV6-1 to TRBJ2-7, with D possibly being TRBD1 (5 bases). Germline V lookup: CDR1 MNHNS, CDR2 SASEGT. V was pared by 2 bases and J by 2 bases, with 13 bases between. The CDR3 extends over 15 amino acids.

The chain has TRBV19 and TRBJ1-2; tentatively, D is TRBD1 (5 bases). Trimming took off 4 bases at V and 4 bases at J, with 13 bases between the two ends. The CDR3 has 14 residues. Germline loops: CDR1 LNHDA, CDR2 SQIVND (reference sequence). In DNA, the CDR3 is TGTGCCAGTAGTACACGACAGAGTACCTATGGCTACACCTTC. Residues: CASSTRQSTYGYTF.

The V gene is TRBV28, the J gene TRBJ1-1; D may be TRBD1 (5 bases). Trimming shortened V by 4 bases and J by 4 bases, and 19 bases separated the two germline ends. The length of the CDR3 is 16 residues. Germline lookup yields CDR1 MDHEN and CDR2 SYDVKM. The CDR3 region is CASSSVRWGRTTEAFF. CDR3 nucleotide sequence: TGTGCCAGCAGTTCAGTCCGTTGGGGCAGGACCACTGAAGCTTTCTTT.

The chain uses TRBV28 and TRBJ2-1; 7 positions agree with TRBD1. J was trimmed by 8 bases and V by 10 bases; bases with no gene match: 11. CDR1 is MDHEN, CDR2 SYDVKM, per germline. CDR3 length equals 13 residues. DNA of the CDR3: TGTGCCACTACAGGGGCAGCTCACCATGAGCAGTTCTTC. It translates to CATTGAAHHEQFF.

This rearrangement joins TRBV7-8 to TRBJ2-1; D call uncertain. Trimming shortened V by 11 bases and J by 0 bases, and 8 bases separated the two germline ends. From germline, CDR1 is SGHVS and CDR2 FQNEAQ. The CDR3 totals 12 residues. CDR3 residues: CASFYSYNEQFF. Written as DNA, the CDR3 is TGTGCCTCCTTCTACTCCTACAATGAGCAGTTCTTC.

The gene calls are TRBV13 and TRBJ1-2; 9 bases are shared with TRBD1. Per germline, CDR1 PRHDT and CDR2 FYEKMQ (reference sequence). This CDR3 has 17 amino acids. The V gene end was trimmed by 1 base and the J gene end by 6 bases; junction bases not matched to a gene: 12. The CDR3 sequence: CASSLVYGTGNEDGYTF. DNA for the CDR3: TGTGCCAGCAGCTTAGTTTACGGGACAGGGAATGAAGATGGCTACACCTTC.

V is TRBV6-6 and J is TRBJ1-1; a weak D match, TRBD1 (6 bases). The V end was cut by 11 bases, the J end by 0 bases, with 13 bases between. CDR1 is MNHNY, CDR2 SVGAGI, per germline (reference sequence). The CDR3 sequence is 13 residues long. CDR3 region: CAALQGLNTEAFF. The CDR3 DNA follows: TGTGCCGCATTACAGGGCTTGAACACTGAAGCTTTCTTT.

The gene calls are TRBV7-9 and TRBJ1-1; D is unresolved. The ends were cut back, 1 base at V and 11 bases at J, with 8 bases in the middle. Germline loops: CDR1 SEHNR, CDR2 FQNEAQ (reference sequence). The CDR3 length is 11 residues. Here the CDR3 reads CASSLGALAFF. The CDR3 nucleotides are TGTGCCAGCAGCTTAGGTGCGCTGGCTTTCTTT.

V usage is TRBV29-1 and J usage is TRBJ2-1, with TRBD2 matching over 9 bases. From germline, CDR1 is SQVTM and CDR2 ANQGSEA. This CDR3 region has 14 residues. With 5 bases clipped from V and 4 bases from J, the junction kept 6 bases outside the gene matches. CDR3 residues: CSVLLAGEYNEQFF. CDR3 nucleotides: TGCAGCGTTTTATTAGCGGGAGAGTACAATGAGCAGTTCTTC.

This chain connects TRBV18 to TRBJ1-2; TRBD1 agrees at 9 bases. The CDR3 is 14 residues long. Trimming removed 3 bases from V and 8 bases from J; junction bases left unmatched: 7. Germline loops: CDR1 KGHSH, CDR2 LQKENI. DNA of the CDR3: TGTGCCAGCTCACCTATGAGGACAGGGGAGGGCTACACCTTC. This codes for CASSPMRTGEGYTF. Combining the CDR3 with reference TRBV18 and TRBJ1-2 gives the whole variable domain NAGVMQNPRHLVRRRGQEARLRCSPMKGHSHVYWYRQLPEEGLKFMVYLQKENIIDESGMPKERFSAEFPKEGPSILRIQQVVRGDSAAYFCASSPMRTGEGYTFGSGTRLTVV.

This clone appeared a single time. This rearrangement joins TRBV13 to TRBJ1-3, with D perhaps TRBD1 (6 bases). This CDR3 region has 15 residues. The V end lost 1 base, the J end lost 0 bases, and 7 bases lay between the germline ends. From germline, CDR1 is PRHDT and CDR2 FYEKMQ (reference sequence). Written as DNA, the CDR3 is TGTGCCAGCAGCTTAGTCAGGGGCTCTGGAAACACCATATATTTT. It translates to CASSLVRGSGNTIYF.

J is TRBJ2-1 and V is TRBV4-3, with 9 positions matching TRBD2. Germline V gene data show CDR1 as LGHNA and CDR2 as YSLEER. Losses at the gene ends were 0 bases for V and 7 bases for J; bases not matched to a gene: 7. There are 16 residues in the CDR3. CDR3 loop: CASSQDPAGGWNEQFF. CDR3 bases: TGCGCCAGCAGCCAAGATCCAGCGGGGGGATGGAATGAGCAGTTCTTC.

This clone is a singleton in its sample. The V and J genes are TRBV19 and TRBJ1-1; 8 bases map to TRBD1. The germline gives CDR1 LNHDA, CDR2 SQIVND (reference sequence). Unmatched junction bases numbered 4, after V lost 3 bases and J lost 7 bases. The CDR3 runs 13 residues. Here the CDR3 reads CASSMARGREAFF. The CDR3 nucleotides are TGTGCCAGTAGTATGGCCAGGGGGCGTGAAGCTTTCTTT.

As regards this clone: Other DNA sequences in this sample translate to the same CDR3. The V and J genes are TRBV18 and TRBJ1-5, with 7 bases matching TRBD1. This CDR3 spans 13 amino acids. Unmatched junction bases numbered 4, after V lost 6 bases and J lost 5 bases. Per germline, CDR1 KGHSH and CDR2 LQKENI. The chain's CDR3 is CASSPGTDQPQHF. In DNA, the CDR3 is TGTGCCAGCTCGCCCGGGACAGATCAGCCCCAGCATTTT.

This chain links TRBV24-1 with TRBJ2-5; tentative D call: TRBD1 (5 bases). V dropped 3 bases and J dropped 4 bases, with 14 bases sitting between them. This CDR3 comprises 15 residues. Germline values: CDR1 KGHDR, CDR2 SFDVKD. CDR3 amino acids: CATSDLQGRVETQYF. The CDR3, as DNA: TGTGCCACCAGTGATCTTCAGGGAAGGGTAGAGACCCAGTACTTC.

The CDR3: CASSQVGTKTSYEQYF. The CDR3 nucleotides are TGCGCCAGCAGCCAAGTCGGGACTAAGACCTCCTACGAGCAGTACTTC. This chain joins TRBV4-1 and TRBJ2-7; TRBD2 matches at 7 bases. The V segment lost 1 base and the J segment 0 bases; nucleotides outside the gene matches: 6. Germline assignment: CDR1 MGHRA and CDR2 YSYEKL. The CDR3 runs to 16 residues.

CDR3 loop: CASCVGAGDLDTQYF. In nucleotides, the CDR3 is TGTGCCAGCTGTGTGGGCGCGGGAGATTTAGATACGCAGTATTTT. The chain is built from TRBV27 and TRBJ2-3, with TRBD2 identical over 7 bases. CDR1 MNHEY and CDR2 SMNVEV come from the germline V gene (reference sequence). CDR3 length: 15 residues. V shed 8 bases and J 5 bases; nucleotides not matched to a gene: 13.

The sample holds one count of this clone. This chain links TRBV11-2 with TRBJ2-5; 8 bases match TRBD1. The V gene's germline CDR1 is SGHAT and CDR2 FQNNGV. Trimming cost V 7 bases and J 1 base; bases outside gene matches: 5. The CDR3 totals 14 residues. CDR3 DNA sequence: TGTGCCAGCACCCAGGGGACAGGCCAAGAGACCCAGTACTTC. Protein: CASTQGTGQETQYF.